This entry concerns a single TCR beta chain. What it binds is unknown. These data are taken from a study of cytomegalovirus exposure and HLA in healthy donors. Germline CDR1 is GTSNPN and CDR2 is SVGIG (reference sequence). Trimming cost V 5 bases and J 6 bases, with 19 bases left between them. The CDR3 runs 15 residues. PCR involved 60 Vbeta and 13 Jbeta primers. Libraries were prepared by immunoSEQ multiplex PCR; TCRdb keeps only in-frame clonotypes and omits some of them. The sample shows roughly 98,000 clones, under 80% of them seen only once. General observations from the study: TRBV6-2, TRBV6-3 and some other V segments were unresolvable in 87-base-pair reads. The study listed 164 cytomegalovirus-associated TCR beta chains.

The receptor's source is a man aged 35 to 55 in good health and CMV-seronegative. V is TRBV30 and J is TRBJ2-2; perhaps TRBD2 as D (5 bases). Input material: PBMCs. The CDR3 here is CAWGRPGRVPGELFF. The CDR3 DNA is TGTGCCTGGGGCCGACCGGGAAGGGTTCCCGGGGAGCTGTTTTTT.